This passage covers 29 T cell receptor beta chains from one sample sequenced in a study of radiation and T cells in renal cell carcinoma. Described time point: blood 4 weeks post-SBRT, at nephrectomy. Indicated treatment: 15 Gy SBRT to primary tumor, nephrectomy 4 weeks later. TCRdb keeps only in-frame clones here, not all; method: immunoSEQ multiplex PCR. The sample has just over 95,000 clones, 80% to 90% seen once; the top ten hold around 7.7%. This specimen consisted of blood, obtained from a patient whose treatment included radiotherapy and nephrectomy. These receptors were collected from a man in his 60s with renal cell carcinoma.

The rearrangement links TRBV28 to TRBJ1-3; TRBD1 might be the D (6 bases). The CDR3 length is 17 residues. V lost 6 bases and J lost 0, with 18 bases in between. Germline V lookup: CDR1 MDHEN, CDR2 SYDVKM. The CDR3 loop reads CASRTTGQYYSGNTIYF. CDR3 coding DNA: TGTGCCAGCAGAACGACAGGCCAATACTACTCTGGAAACACCATATATTTT.

The CDR3 bases are TGTGCCAGCAGTCTCGGGGTAGAGTTCAATCAGCCCCAGCATTTT. It codes for CASSLGVEFNQPQHF. The gene calls are TRBV6-6 and TRBJ1-5; D remains unclear. Germline CDR1 MNHNY, CDR2 SVGAGI (reference sequence). The CDR3 covers 15 residues. Deletions cut 5 bases from V and 3 bases from J, with 14 bases between.

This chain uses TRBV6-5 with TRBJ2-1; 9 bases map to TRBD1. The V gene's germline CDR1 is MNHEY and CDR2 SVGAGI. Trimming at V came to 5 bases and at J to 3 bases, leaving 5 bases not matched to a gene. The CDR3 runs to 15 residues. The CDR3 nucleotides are TGTGCCAGCAGTCCCGGGACAGGGATCTACAATGAGCAGTTCTTC. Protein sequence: CASSPGTGIYNEQFF.

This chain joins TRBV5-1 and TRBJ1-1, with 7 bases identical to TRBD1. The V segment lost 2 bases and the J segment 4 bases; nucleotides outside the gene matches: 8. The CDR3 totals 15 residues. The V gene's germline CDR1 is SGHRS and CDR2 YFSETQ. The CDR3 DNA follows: TGCGCCAGCAGCTTAACCGGCGCAGGGGGCACTGAAGCTTTCTTT. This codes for CASSLTGAGGTEAFF.

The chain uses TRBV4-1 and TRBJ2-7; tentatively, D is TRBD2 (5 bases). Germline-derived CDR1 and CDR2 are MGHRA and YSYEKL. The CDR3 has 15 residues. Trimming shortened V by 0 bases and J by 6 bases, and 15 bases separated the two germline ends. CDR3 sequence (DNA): TGCGCCAGCAGCCAAGATATCGGGGAGTGGTCCGAGCAGTACTTC. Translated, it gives CASSQDIGEWSEQYF.

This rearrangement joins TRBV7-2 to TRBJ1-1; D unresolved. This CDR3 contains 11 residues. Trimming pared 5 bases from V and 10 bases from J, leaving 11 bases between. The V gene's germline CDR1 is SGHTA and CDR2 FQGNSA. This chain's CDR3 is CASSAFYGAFF. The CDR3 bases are TGTGCCAGCAGCGCTTTTTATGGAGCTTTCTTT.

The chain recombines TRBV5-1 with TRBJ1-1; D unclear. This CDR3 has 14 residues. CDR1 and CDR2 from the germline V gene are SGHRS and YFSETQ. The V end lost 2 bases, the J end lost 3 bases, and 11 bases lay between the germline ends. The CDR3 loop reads CASSLWGADTEAFF. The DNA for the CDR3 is TGCGCCAGCAGCTTATGGGGTGCGGACACTGAAGCTTTCTTT.

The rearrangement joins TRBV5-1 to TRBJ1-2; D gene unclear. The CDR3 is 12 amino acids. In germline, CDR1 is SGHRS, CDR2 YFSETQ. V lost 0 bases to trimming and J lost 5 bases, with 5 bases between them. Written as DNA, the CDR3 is TGCGCCAGCAGCTTGGTCCAGTATGGCTACACCTTC. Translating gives CASSLVQYGYTF.

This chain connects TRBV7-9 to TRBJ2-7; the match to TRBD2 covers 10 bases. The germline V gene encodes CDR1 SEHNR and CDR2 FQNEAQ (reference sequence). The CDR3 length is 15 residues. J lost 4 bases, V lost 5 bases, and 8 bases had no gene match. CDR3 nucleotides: TGTGCCAGCAGCCCGCTAGCGGGAGTAGAGTACGAGCAGTACTTC. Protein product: CASSPLAGVEYEQYF.

CDR3 sequence: CASSSPGRGGAFF. The CDR3 DNA reads as TGTGCCAGCAGTTCCCCAGGAAGGGGGGGGGCTTTCTTT. The chain carries TRBV28 and TRBJ1-1, with TRBD1 as a possible D gene (6 bases). The CDR3 loop spans 13 amino acids. V lost 4 bases and J lost 11, with 17 bases in between. Germline CDR1 is MDHEN and CDR2 is SYDVKM.

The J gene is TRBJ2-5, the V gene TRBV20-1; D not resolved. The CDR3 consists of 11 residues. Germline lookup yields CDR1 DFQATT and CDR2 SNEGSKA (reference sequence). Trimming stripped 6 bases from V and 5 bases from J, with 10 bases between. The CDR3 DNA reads TGCAGTGCCGCCATCGGGGAGACCCAGTACTTC. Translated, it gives CSAAIGETQYF.

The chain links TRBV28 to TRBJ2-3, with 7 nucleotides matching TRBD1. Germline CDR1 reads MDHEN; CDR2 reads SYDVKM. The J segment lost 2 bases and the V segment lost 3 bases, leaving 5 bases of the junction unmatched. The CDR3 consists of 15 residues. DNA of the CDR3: TGTGCCAGCAGTTTCACAGGGGCGAACACAGATACGCAGTATTTT. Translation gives CASSFTGANTDTQYF.

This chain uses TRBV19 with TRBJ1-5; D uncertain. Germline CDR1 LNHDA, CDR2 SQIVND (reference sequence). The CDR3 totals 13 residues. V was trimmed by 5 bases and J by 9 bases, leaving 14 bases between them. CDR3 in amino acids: CASSLVGPGPQHF. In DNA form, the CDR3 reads TGTGCCAGTAGTTTAGTGGGTCCGGGGCCCCAGCATTTT.

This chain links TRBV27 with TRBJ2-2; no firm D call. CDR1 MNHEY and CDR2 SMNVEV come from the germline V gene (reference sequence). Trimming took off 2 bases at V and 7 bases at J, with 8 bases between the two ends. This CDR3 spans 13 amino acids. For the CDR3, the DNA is TGTGCCAGCAGTTTAGCTGGGGACGGGGAGCTGTTTTTT. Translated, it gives CASSLAGDGELFF.

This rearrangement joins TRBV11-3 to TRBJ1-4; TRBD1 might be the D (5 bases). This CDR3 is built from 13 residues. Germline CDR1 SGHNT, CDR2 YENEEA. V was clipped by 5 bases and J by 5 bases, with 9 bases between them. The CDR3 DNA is TGTGCCAGCAGCGCGGGGCCCAATGAAAAACTGTTTTTT. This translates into CASSAGPNEKLFF.

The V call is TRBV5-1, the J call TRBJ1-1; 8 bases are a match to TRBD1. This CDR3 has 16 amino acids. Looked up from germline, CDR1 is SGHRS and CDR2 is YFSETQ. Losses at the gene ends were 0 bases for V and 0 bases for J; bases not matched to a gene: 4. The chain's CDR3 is CASSLDSTGVNTEAFF. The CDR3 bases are TGCGCCAGCAGCTTGGACTCGACAGGGGTGAACACTGAAGCTTTCTTT.

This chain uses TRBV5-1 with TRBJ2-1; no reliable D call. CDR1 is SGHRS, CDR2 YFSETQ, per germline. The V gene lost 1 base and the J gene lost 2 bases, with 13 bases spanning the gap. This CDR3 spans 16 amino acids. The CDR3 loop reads CASSLFSASPYNEQFF. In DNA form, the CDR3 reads TGCGCCAGCAGCTTGTTTTCGGCCTCTCCCTACAATGAGCAGTTCTTC.

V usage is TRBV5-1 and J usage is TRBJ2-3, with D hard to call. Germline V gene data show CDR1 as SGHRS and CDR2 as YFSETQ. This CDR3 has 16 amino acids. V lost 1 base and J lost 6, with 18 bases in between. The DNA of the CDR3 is TGCGCCAGCAGCTTGAGTCGTCTAGTCGGCGTGGATACGCAGTATTTT. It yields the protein CASSLSRLVGVDTQYF.

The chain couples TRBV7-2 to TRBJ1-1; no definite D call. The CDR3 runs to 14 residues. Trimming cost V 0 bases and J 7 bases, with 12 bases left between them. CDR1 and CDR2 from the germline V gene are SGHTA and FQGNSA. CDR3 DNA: TGTGCCAGCAGCTTAGCGGGAAGTCTGGTTGAAGCTTTCTTT. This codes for CASSLAGSLVEAFF.

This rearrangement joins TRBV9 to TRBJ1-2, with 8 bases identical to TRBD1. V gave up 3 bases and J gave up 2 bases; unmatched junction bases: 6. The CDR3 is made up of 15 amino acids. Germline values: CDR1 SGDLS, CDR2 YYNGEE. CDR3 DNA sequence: TGTGCCAGCAGCGCGCGACAGGGGATAAACTATGGCTACACCTTC. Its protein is CASSARQGINYGYTF.

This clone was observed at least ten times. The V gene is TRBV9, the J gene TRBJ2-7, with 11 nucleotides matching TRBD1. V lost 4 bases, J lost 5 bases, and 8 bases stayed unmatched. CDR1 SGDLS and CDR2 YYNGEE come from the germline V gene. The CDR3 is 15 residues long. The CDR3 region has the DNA TGTGCCAGCAGCCGAGACGGACAGGGGGCGAACGAGCAGTACTTC. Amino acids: CASSRDGQGANEQYF. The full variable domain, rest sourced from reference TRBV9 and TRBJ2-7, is DSGVTQTPKHLITATGQRVTLRCSPRSGDLSVYWYQQSLDQGLQFLIQYYNGEERAKGNILERFSAQQFPDLHSELNLSSLELGDSALYFCASSRDGQGANEQYFGPGTRLTVT.

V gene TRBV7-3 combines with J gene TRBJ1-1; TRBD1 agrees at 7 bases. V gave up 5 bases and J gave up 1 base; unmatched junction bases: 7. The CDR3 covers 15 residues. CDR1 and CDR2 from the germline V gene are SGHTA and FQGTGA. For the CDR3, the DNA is TGTGCCAGCAGCCCAATCCGGGACAGGAACACTGAAGCTTTCTTT. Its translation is CASSPIRDRNTEAFF.

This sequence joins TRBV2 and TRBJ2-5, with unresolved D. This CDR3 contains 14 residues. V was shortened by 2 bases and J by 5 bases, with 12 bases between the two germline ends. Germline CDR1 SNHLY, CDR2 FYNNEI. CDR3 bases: TGTGCCAGCAGTGAATCGAGGAGTGGGGAGACCCAGTACTTC. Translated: CASSESRSGETQYF.

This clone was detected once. The CDR3 reads CASSQDYIGGEQFF. The CDR3 DNA reads as TGCGCCAGCAGCCAAGATTACATTGGGGGTGAGCAGTTCTTC. The chain couples TRBV4-3 to TRBJ2-1; D may be TRBD1 or TRBD2 (5 bases each). The V gene lost 0 bases and the J gene lost 9 bases, with 12 bases spanning the gap. This CDR3 contains 14 residues. Germline CDR1 LGHNA, CDR2 YSLEER.

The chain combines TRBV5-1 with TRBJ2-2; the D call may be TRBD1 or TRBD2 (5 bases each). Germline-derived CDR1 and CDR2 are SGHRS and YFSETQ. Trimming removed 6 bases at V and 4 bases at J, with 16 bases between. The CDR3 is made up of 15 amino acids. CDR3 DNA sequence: TGCGCCAGCATGGGGCAGAGGGGCTTCACCGGGGAGCTGTTTTTT. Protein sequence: CASMGQRGFTGELFF. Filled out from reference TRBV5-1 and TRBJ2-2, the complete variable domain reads KAGVTQTPRYLIKTRGQQVTLSCSPISGHRSVSWYQQTPGQGLQFLFEYFSETQRNKGNFPGRFSGRQFSNSRSEMNVSTLELGDSALYLCASMGQRGFTGELFFGEGSRLTVL.

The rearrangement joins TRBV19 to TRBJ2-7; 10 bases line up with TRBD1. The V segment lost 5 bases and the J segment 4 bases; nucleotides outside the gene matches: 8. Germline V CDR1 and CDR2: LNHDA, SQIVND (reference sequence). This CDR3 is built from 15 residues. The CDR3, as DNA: TGTGCCAGTAGTCTCCTGACAGGGGGCATTTACGAGCAGTACTTC. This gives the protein CASSLLTGGIYEQYF.

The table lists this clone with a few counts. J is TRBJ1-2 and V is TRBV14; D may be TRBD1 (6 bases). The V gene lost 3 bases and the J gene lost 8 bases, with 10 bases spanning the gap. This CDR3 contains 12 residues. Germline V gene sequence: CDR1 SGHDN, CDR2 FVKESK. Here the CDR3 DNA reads TGTGCCAGCAGCCAGCCAGGGGAAGGCTACACCTTC. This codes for CASSQPGEGYTF.

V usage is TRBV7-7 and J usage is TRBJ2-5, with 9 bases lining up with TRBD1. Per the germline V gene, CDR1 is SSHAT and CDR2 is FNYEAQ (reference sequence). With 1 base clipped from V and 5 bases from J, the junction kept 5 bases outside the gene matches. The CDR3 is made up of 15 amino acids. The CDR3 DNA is TGTGCCAGCAGCTTAGTACAGGGGGCCCGGGAGACCCAGTACTTC. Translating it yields CASSLVQGARETQYF.

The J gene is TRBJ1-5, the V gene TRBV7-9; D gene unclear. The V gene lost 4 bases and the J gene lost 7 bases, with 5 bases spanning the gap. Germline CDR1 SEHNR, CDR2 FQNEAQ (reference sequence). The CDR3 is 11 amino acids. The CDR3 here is CASSYVQPQHF. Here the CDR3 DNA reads TGTGCCAGCAGCTACGTACAGCCCCAGCATTTT.